The source of this T cell receptor beta chain is a study of T cell repertoires in cytomegalovirus infection. Study-wide points: Public TCR beta family frequency separated CMV-and-HLA carriers, including in an independent cohort.

V lost 5 bases to trimming and J lost 0 bases, with 17 bases between them. This CDR3 is built from 16 residues. CDR1 is SQVTM, CDR2 ANQGSEA, per germline. TCRdb fed the reads into MiXCR, producing one record per CDR3 protein. This repertoire shows some 480,000 distinct CDR3 sequences, roughly a third found once; its top ten account for 15% to 20%. A remark on this clonotype: The antigen is undetermined.

The receptor's source is a human donor in good health (CMV status not recorded). Some clones in this sample may be carry-over from other donors' samples. The material was cultured PBMCs, obtained from culture after CMV antigen stimulation. The chain employs TRBV29-1 and TRBJ2-1, with D perhaps given as TRBD1 or TRBD2 (5 bases each). The CDR3 nucleotides read TGCAGCGTTTCCGGGACCGTTGGTCCCTCCTACAATGAGCAGTTCTTC. This sequence encodes CSVSGTVGPSYNEQFF.